This T cell receptor (beta chain) was identified in a study of shared clonotypes between healthy human individuals (dated by TCRdb to the early 2020s). Regarding the research as a whole: The cohort comprised a couple of women and a few men aged 18 to 49 years. Per donor, three plates each were used for CD4 naive and CD4 memory, two for CD8 naive, and one for CD8 memory. To estimate repertoire size and how much clonotype sharing occurs between individuals, the study deeply sequenced the blood TCR repertoires of a handful of healthy adults. Different laboratories and diverse techniques were used to prepare libraries and sequence TCR repertoires, to increase sequencing depth and limit assay-specific biases. Leukapheresis yielded between about 0.85 and 9 billion PBMCs per donor.

General findings and caveats noted by the study authors: Because the study included only a small number of donors, the genetic and exposure-history diversity represented was limited. Clonotypes shared by all four sorted-subset donors showed higher generation probabilities than non-shared clonotypes. Pairwise subsampling led to the expectation that sequencing depth would affect the degree of clonotype sharing among donors. Rarefaction of sorted-subset datasets indicated incomplete sequencing despite the large sequencing depth. Across a handful of donors, about 5.2% of naive CD4, 3% to 3.5% of naive CD8, 2.3% of memory CD4, and 0.4% of memory CD8 clonotypes were shared. Only blood was sampled, and tissue TCR repertoires likely differ from those in blood. Naive subsets generally had larger estimated clonotype richness than memory subsets.

Using the deep immunoSEQ assay, multiplex PCR amplified TCR CDR3 regions from genomic DNA. Extracted genomic DNA from each cell subset was distributed evenly across all wells of several immunoSEQ 96-well plates, and each plate was treated as a replicate. For sorted subsets, 200 to 250 ng of genomic DNA, equivalent to around 31,000 T cell genomes, went into each replicate PCR. Purified libraries were measured with a Qubit 3.0 fluorometer, size-checked on a Bioanalyzer 2100, and measured again with the KAPA Library Quantification kit. Every immunoSEQ 96-well plate was sequenced on a dedicated single-read 150-cycle Illumina NextSeq 550 flow cell. On the study's bioinformatics: Because only junctional sequences without quality scores were contained in the immunoSEQ output, filtering matching that applied to full-length reads could not be performed. To assign V/J genes and CDR3, sequences were annotated using PyIR, a Python wrapper for IgBLAST v1.9, with IMGT germline references. Reads with weak V/J assignments (E-value above 1e-6), missing CDR3, stop codons, out-of-frame junctions, or ambiguous translated residues were removed. V3J clonotypes were defined as sequences sharing the same inferred V gene, J gene, and CDR3 amino acid sequence. Percentage overlap between repertoires was calculated by dividing the number of shared unique clonotypes by the size of the smaller repertoire. Repertoire richness was assessed with RTK rarefaction, the Chao1 estimator, and Recon v2.1 estimates of unobserved clonotypes. Generation probabilities for all TCRbeta clonotypes obtained by the gDNA method from a handful of donors were computed using OLGA. TCRdb mirrors the immuneACCESS table, restricted to in-frame sequences. Some clones are absent from its copies; in checked studies, under half trace to an unresolved V gene, and the reason for the others is unknown. V and J calls and clone size are those listed in that table; D and trimming were worked out from the DNA. This sample lists some 1,400,000 clones; 95% to 97% were detected once. Over 1% of the sample is held by the ten biggest clonotypes.

The donors were healthy, HIV-negative adults with no recently reported acute infections or vaccinations. Every donor was a Caucasian adult living in Nashville, Tennessee, USA. CD4+ T cells were enriched by magnetic negative selection; naive cells were then positively selected on CD45RA, and the negative fraction formed the memory subset. Blood was collected by leukapheresis, and PBMCs were isolated by Ficoll-Histopaque density gradient centrifugation and then cryopreserved in liquid nitrogen vapor phase. Purity and quantity of every magnetically sorted T cell population were checked by analytical flow cytometry. From each sorted fraction, genomic DNA was isolated and quantified by UV absorbance on a Nanodrop 2000c. Remarks on this clone: Its specific antigen is unknown. The junction shows a germline mismatch at one end, possibly a read error.

The source of this sequence is a man aged 25 to 40 in good health. Sequenced input: naive CD4+ T cells sorted from blood. The sample's cell subset or site label is to be understood as: CD45RA+ positively selected.

The DNA sequence reads TGTGCCAGCAGCTTAGACCCCTCATGGACTAGCGGCCGAGGTTTC. This sequence encodes CASSLDPSWTSGRGF. Here the chain combines TRBV7-8 and TRBJ2-7, with 10 bases aligning to TRBD2. The CDR3 sequence holds 15 residues, the cysteine and phenylalanine included. Only CDR3 DNA is held: 45 bases, read in frame from base 1. CDR1 and CDR2, per the germline V gene, are SGHVS and FQNEAQ.